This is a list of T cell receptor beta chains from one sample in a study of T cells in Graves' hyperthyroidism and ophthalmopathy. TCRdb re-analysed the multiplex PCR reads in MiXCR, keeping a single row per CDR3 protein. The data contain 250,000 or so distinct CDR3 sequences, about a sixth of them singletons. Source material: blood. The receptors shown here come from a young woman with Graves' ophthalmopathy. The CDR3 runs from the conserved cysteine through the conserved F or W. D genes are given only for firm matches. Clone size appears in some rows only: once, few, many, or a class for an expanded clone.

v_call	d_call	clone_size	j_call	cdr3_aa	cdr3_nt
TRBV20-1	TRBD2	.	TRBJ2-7	CSAGLAGAGYEQYF	TGCAGTGCTGGACTAGCGGGAGCCGGGTACGAGCAGTACTTC
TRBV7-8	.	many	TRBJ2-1	CASSLEGPFYEQFF	TGTGCCAGCAGCTTAGAGGGGCCTTTTTATGAGCAGTTCTTC
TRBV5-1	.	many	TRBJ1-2	CASSLGSFGDGYTF	TGCGCCAGCAGCTTGGGGTCCTTCGGAGATGGCTACACCTTC
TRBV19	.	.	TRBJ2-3	CASAWGTSRTDTQYF	TGTGCCAGTGCCTGGGGGACTTCTCGCACAGATACGCAGTATTTT
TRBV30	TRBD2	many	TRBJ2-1	CAWTTGTSGYNEQFF	TGTGCCTGGACCACCGGGACTAGCGGCTACAATGAGCAGTTCTTC
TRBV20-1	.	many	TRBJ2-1	CSASRGPSYNEQFF	TGCAGTGCTAGTCGTGGTCCCTCCTACAATGAGCAGTTCTTC
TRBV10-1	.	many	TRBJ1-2	CASSEGGSYGYTF	TGCGCCAGCAGTGAAGGGGGATCCTATGGCTACACCTTC
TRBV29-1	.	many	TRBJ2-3	CSVDTDIEADTQYF	TGCAGCGTTGATACCGATATCGAGGCAGATACGCAGTATTTT
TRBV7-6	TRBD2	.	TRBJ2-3	CASSRGTSGVLTDTQYF	TGTGCCAGCAGCCGGGGGACTAGCGGGGTCCTCACAGATACGCAGTATTTT
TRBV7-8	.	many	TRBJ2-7	CASSLAGPGGEQYF	TGTGCCAGCAGCTTAGCGGGGCCTGGTGGCGAGCAGTACTTC
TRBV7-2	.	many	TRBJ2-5	CASSSNGYLQETQYF	TGTGCCAGCAGCTCGAATGGATACCTCCAAGAGACCCAGTACTTC
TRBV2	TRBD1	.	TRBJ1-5	CASSPSGGGQPQHF	TGTGCCAGCAGCCCGTCAGGGGGAGGGCAGCCCCAGCATTTT
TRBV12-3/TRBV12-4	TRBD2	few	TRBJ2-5	CASSPTGGASETQYF	TGTGCCAGCAGTCCTACCGGGGGGGCAAGTGAGACCCAGTACTTC
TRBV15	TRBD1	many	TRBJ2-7	CATSSHRGPLYEQYF	TGTGCCACCAGCAGCCACAGGGGGCCCCTCTACGAGCAGTACTTC
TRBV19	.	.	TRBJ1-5	CASTLNDRRNQPQHF	TGTGCCAGTACCTTGAATGACAGACGGAATCAGCCCCAGCATTTT
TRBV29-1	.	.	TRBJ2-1	CSVGASTSSYNEQFF	TGCAGCGTTGGCGCCTCTACGAGCTCCTACAATGAGCAGTTCTTC
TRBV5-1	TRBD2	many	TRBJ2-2	CASSYAGTSGSLAGELFF	TGCGCCAGCAGCTACGCCGGGACTAGCGGGAGTTTGGCCGGGGAGCTGTTTTTT
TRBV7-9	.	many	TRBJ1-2	CASSWAGPNYGYTF	TGTGCCAGCAGCTGGGCTGGTCCGAACTATGGCTACACCTTC
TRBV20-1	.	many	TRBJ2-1	CSARPPGSRYNEQFF	TGCAGTGCTAGACCTCCCGGGAGTCGGTACAATGAGCAGTTCTTC
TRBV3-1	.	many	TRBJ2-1	CASSQDRGSNEQFF	TGTGCCAGCAGCCAAGATAGGGGGAGCAATGAGCAGTTCTTC
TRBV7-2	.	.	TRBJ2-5	CASSSRQSPPVETQYF	TGTGCCAGCAGCAGCCGACAATCACCCCCGGTAGAGACCCAGTACTTC
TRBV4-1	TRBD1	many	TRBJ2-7	CASRPQGRSYEQYF	TGCGCCAGCAGACCACAGGGGCGATCCTACGAGCAGTACTTC
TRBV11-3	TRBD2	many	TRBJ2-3	CASSLSSGPRTQYF	TGTGCCAGCAGCTTAAGTAGCGGGCCTCGTACGCAGTATTTT
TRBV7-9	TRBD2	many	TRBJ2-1	CASSYPQRDYEQFF	TGTGCCAGCAGCTACCCCCAGCGGGATTATGAGCAGTTCTTC
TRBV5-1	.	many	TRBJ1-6	CASSFTIPDGSNSPLHF	TGCGCCAGCAGCTTCACGATACCGGACGGATCTAATTCACCCCTCCACTTT
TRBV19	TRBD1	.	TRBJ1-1	CASSNRDRAEEDTEAFF	TGTGCCAGTAGCAACCGGGACAGGGCCGAGGAAGACACTGAAGCTTTCTTT
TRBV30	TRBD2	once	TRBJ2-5	CAWSVASGPQETQYF	TGTGCCTGGAGTGTGGCTAGCGGGCCCCAAGAGACCCAGTACTTC
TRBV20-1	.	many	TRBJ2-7	CSAAGVGEQYF	TGCAGTGCCGCAGGGGTGGGGGAGCAGTACTTC
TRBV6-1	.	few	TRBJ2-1	CASRTASYNEQFF	TGTGCCAGCAGGACCGCGTCCTACAATGAGCAGTTCTTC
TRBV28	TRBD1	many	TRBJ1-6	CASSSGGNSPLHF	TGTGCCAGCAGTTCAGGGGGCAATTCACCCCTCCACTTT
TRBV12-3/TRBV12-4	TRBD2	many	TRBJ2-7	CASTESGRETYEQYF	TGTGCCAGCACTGAGAGCGGGAGAGAAACCTACGAGCAGTACTTC
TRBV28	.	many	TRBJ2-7	CASSLPSRTEFSYEQYF	TGTGCCAGCAGTTTGCCGTCCAGGACAGAATTCTCCTACGAGCAGTACTTC
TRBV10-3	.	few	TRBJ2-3	CAISSADTQYF	TGTGCCATCAGCAGTGCAGATACGCAGTATTTT
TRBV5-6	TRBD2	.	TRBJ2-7	CASSFVLADNEQYF	TGTGCCAGCAGCTTCGTACTAGCGGACAACGAGCAGTACTTC
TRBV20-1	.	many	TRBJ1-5	CSARIRQNQPQHF	TGCAGTGCTAGGATTCGACAGAATCAGCCCCAGCATTTT
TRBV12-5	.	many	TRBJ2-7	CASGPDTTYEQYF	TGTGCTAGTGGTCCCGACACCACCTACGAGCAGTACTTC
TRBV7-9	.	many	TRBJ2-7	CASSKPSYEQYF	TGTGCCAGCAGTAAGCCGTCCTACGAGCAGTACTTC
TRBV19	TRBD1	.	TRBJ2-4	CASSMGQVAKNIQYF	TGTGCCAGTAGTATGGGACAGGTCGCCAAAAACATTCAGTACTTC
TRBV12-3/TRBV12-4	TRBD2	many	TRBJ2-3	CASRSTSGGTDTQYF	TGTGCCAGCAGATCTACTAGCGGGGGCACAGATACGCAGTATTTT
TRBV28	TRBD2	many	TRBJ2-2	CASSFMGILAVTGELFF	TGTGCCAGCAGTTTTATGGGAATACTAGCGGTCACCGGGGAGCTGTTTTTT
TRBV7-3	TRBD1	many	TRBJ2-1	CASSPGQGAKQFF	TGTGCCAGCAGCCCGGGGCAGGGGGCGAAGCAGTTCTTC
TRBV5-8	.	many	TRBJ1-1	CASSLGGWERDTEAFF	TGTGCCAGCAGCTTAGGAGGGTGGGAGAGGGACACTGAAGCTTTCTTT
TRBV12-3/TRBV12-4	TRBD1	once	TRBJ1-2	CASSFRTGGHYGYTF	TGTGCCAGCAGTTTCCGGACAGGGGGCCACTATGGCTACACCTTC